The 28 T cell receptor beta chains below come from one sample, sequenced in a study of T cell changes during pregnancy in multiple sclerosis (dated 2019 in TCRdb). To prepare the library, the immunoSEQ multiplex PCR assay was applied. TCRdb carries this immuneACCESS record with in-frame sequences only. Its versions omit some clonotypes, under half of them owing to an unresolved V gene in the studies checked, with the rest unexplained. For this sample there are 28,000 or so clones; about nine tenths appear just once. The top ten constitute around 8.1% of the sample. This sample comprised CD8+ T cells from peripheral blood mononuclear cells, obtained in the second trimester of pregnancy. These receptors were taken from a female donor with multiple sclerosis, enrolled in a pregnancy study.

This clone is a singleton in its sample. The chain has TRBV4-1 and TRBJ1-1, with 7 bases identical to TRBD1. The germline CDR1 and CDR2 sequences are MGHRA and YSYEKL. CDR3 length: 15 residues. The V segment lost 1 base and the J segment 5 bases; nucleotides outside the gene matches: 7. CDR3 amino acids: CASSQVTGRGTEAFF. The DNA for the CDR3 is TGCGCCAGCAGCCAAGTGACAGGGCGAGGTACTGAAGCTTTCTTT.

V is TRBV11-2 and J is TRBJ2-7, with D possibly TRBD1 on 5 matching bases. With 1 base removed from V and 2 bases from J, the gap between germline ends came to 6 bases. The CDR3 length is 13 residues. Looked up from germline, CDR1 is SGHAT and CDR2 is FQNNGV. The CDR3 nucleotides read TGTGCCAGCAGCTTAGCGACAGCCTACGAGCAGTACTTC. Protein product: CASSLATAYEQYF.

V usage is TRBV5-1 and J usage is TRBJ2-3; the match to TRBD1 covers 9 bases. Germline V lookup: CDR1 SGHRS, CDR2 YFSETQ. This CDR3 contains 16 residues. The V and J ends lost 6 bases and 6 bases, in that order; junction bases with no gene match: 14. CDR3 protein: CASTSERDRVWDTQYF. The CDR3 region has the DNA TGCGCCAGCACCTCTGAACGGGACAGGGTATGGGATACGCAGTATTTT. The complete variable domain, with remaining parts taken from reference TRBV5-1 and TRBJ2-3, reads KAGVTQTPRYLIKTRGQQVTLSCSPISGHRSVSWYQQTPGQGLQFLFEYFSETQRNKGNFPGRFSGRQFSNSRSEMNVSTLELGDSALYLCASTSERDRVWDTQYFGPGTRLTVL.

The chain combines TRBV7-2 with TRBJ2-3, with TRBD2 as a possible D gene (6 bases). CDR1 is SGHTA, CDR2 FQGNSA, per germline. This CDR3 region has 15 residues. With 5 bases removed from V and 5 bases from J, the gap between germline ends came to 17 bases. CDR3 sequence: CASSILGGVGDTQYF. The CDR3, as DNA: TGTGCCAGCAGCATCCTTGGAGGGGTGGGAGATACGCAGTATTTT. The variable domain in full, completed from reference TRBV7-2 and TRBJ2-3, reads GAGVSQSPSNKVTEKGKDVELRCDPISGHTALYWYRQSLGQGLEFLIYFQGNSAPDKSGLPSDRFSAERTGGSVSTLTIQRTQQEDSAVYLCASSILGGVGDTQYFGPGTRLTVL.

The V gene is TRBV11-2, the J gene TRBJ2-7; D might be TRBD2 (6 bases). Trimming cost V 4 bases and J 1 base, with 20 bases left between them. The germline V gene has CDR1 SGHAT and CDR2 FQNNGV. This CDR3 is 17 amino acids long. CDR3 DNA: TGTGCCAGCAGCTCCCATCGGAGGAGGGCGCAATCCTACGAGCAGTACTTC. Translation gives CASSSHRRRAQSYEQYF.

The CDR3 region has the DNA TGTGCCAGCAGTGAAGCCCTTTTGGGCCCGCGCCCTAATGAGCAGTTCTTC. This translates into CASSEALLGPRPNEQFF. This chain joins TRBV6-1 and TRBJ2-1; no clear D gene. The CDR3 consists of 17 residues. The germline gives CDR1 MNHNS, CDR2 SASEGT. The V and J ends lost 0 bases and 7 bases respectively, with 19 bases between them.

The chain is built from TRBV4-1 and TRBJ1-2; 8 nucleotides agree with TRBD1. The germline gives CDR1 MGHRA, CDR2 YSYEKL. CDR3 size: 17 residues. With 0 bases clipped from V and 3 bases from J, the junction kept 9 bases outside the gene matches. CDR3 in amino acids: CASSQDLWGQDDYGYTF. In DNA form, the CDR3 reads TGCGCCAGCAGCCAAGATCTCTGGGGACAGGATGACTATGGCTACACCTTC.

This clone was counted a single time. The chain is built from TRBV23-1 and TRBJ1-2; TRBD1 aligns across 11 bases. TRBV23-1 is given ORF status, its function remaining uncertain. This CDR3 region has 16 residues. The V and J ends lost 3 bases and 8 bases, in that order; junction bases with no gene match: 11. CDR3 DNA: TGCGCCAGCAGTCAGTCACCGGGACAGGGGGACGGCGGCTACACCTTC. Amino acids: CASSQSPGQGDGGYTF.

This clone was observed a handful of times. The chain is built from TRBV6-1 and TRBJ2-1, with 15 bases fitting TRBD2. The CDR3 has 16 residues. The germline CDR1 and CDR2 sequences are MNHNS and SASEGT. After removal of 4 bases from V and 2 bases from J, the junction contained 0 bases not matched to a gene. The CDR3: CASSGTSGGAYNEQFF. CDR3 sequence (DNA): TGTGCCAGCAGTGGGACTAGCGGGGGGGCCTACAATGAGCAGTTCTTC.

This clone was observed a handful of times. The CDR3 loop reads CASSTTRQGRNQPQHF. For the CDR3, the DNA is TGTGCCAGTAGTACAACGAGACAGGGACGTAATCAGCCCCAGCATTTT. The chain links TRBV19 to TRBJ1-5; 7 nucleotides line up with TRBD1. V shed 4 bases and J 4 bases; nucleotides not matched to a gene: 10. The CDR3 runs to 16 residues. Germline V lookup: CDR1 LNHDA, CDR2 SQIVND (reference sequence).

V is TRBV4-1 and J is TRBJ2-1, with D possibly being TRBD2 (6 bases). The CDR3 has 15 amino acids. V was shortened by 1 base and J by 9 bases, with 16 bases between the two germline ends. Per the germline V gene, CDR1 is MGHRA and CDR2 is YSYEKL. CDR3 region: CASSQGSSYGGEQFF. CDR3 DNA: TGCGCCAGCAGCCAAGGCTCTTCATACGGGGGTGAGCAGTTCTTC.

The V and J genes are TRBV7-6 and TRBJ2-2, with D unresolved. Trimming pared 3 bases from V and 4 bases from J, leaving 6 bases between. The CDR3 consists of 13 residues. In germline, CDR1 is SGHVS, CDR2 FNYEAQ. The CDR3 loop is CASSLRATGELFF. CDR3 bases: TGTGCCAGCAGCTTGCGTGCCACCGGGGAGCTGTTTTTT.

The V gene is TRBV2, the J gene TRBJ1-3; a possible D gene is TRBD1 (5 bases). Trimming stripped 0 bases from V and 0 bases from J, with 12 bases between. CDR1 SNHLY and CDR2 FYNNEI come from the germline V gene. The CDR3 is made up of 17 amino acids. As DNA, the CDR3 is TGTGCCAGCAGTGAAGCCCTTACAGGAAGCTCTGGAAACACCATATATTTT. Protein: CASSEALTGSSGNTIYF.

The chain recombines TRBV10-3 with TRBJ2-2; D is perhaps TRBD2 (7 bases). CDR3 length: 15 amino acids. Trimming removed 3 bases at V and 7 bases at J, with 15 bases between. Germline values: CDR1 ENHRY, CDR2 SYGVKD. CDR3 DNA: TGTGCCATCAGTGACGGGGGGCCCCTGAGCGGGGAGCTGTTTTTT. It yields the protein CAISDGGPLSGELFF.

V usage is TRBV27 and J usage is TRBJ2-3, with TRBD2 matching over 10 bases. After removal of 3 bases from V and 0 bases from J, the junction contained 3 bases not matched to a gene. Germline V CDR1 and CDR2: MNHEY, SMNVEV (reference sequence). The CDR3 is 16 amino acids. The CDR3 protein is CASSFLAGASTDTQYF. The CDR3 DNA reads as TGTGCCAGCAGTTTCCTAGCGGGGGCAAGCACAGATACGCAGTATTTT.

The rearrangement uses TRBV5-4 and TRBJ1-2; D ambiguous. This CDR3 spans 12 amino acids. The germline V and J ends were trimmed by 5 bases and 8 bases, with 13 bases remaining between them. The germline CDR1 and CDR2 sequences are SGHNT and YYREEE (reference sequence). CDR3: CASRVEKEGYTF. The CDR3, as DNA: TGTGCCAGCAGAGTGGAGAAGGAAGGCTACACCTTC.

The chain uses TRBV5-4 and TRBJ2-2; 9 bases map to TRBD2. The length of the CDR3 is 17 residues. CDR1 and CDR2 (germline): SGHNT, YYREEE (reference sequence). Trimming removed 4 bases from V and 3 bases from J; junction bases left unmatched: 10. The CDR3 coding sequence is TGTGCCAGCAGCGCCGGGACTAGCTATCGGGACACCGGGGAGCTGTTTTTT. It translates to CASSAGTSYRDTGELFF.

For the CDR3, the DNA is TGTGCCAGCAGCTGTGACGCGGACTCTAGGTGCGAGCAGTACTTC. Amino acids: CASSCDADSRCEQYF. The gene calls are TRBV11-3 and TRBJ2-7; TRBD2 might be the D (5 bases). The germline gives CDR1 SGHNT, CDR2 YENEEA. The CDR3 contains 15 residues. V was shortened by 4 bases and J by 6 bases, with 19 bases between the two germline ends.

V and J are TRBV2 and TRBJ1-5, with 9 bases identical to TRBD1. The CDR3 runs 12 residues. V was clipped by 11 bases and J by 4 bases; unmatched bases: 3. Germline lookup yields CDR1 SNHLY and CDR2 FYNNEI. In DNA form, the CDR3 reads TGTGCCGCGGGGACAGGGAATCAGCCCCAGCATTTT. It encodes CAAGTGNQPQHF.

This rearrangement joins TRBV2 to TRBJ1-5; 8 bases are shared with TRBD1. J lost 5 bases, V lost 3 bases, and 6 bases had no gene match. Per germline, CDR1 SNHLY and CDR2 FYNNEI. This CDR3 has 15 residues. For the CDR3, the DNA is TGTGCCAGCAGTGATTGGGCAGGGGGCGATCAGCCCCAGCATTTT. This encodes CASSDWAGGDQPQHF.

This chain connects TRBV2 to TRBJ2-1; no clear D. CDR3 length: 13 amino acids. Germline values: CDR1 SNHLY, CDR2 FYNNEI. V was trimmed by 5 bases and J by 4 bases, leaving 9 bases between them. DNA for the CDR3: TGTGCCAGCAGTCCAAACACGTACAATGAGCAGTTCTTC. Its translation is CASSPNTYNEQFF.

This clone was detected only once. The chain carries TRBV28 and TRBJ1-2; 7 bases are a match to TRBD1. V lost 6 bases, J lost 6 bases, and 13 bases stayed unmatched. Per germline, CDR1 MDHEN and CDR2 SYDVKM. The CDR3 covers 15 residues. CDR3 region: CASSSIMGQLHGYTF. In DNA form, the CDR3 reads TGTGCCAGCAGCTCGATAATGGGACAGCTACATGGCTACACCTTC.

J is TRBJ1-2 and V is TRBV7-3, with TRBD1 matching 12 bases. This CDR3 comprises 13 residues. V shed 6 bases and J 7 bases; nucleotides not matched to a gene: 3. Germline assignment: CDR1 SGHTA and CDR2 FQGTGA. The CDR3 reads CASSWDRGLGYTF. Written as DNA, the CDR3 is TGTGCCAGCAGTTGGGACAGGGGGCTTGGCTACACCTTC.

The chain recombines TRBV10-3 with TRBJ2-5; 9 bases agree with TRBD1. Germline V gene lookup returns CDR1 ENHRY and CDR2 SYGVKD. V trimming: 4 bases; J trimming: 3 bases; junction bases outside the gene matches: 6. This CDR3 region has 15 residues. In nucleotides, the CDR3 is TGTGCCATCAGTGTCACAGGGGGCTGGGAAGAGACCCAGTACTTC. This translates into CAISVTGGWEETQYF.

The chain has TRBV29-1 and TRBJ1-4, with a tentative D call TRBD1 (5 bases). CDR3 length: 13 residues. Germline V gives CDR1 SQVTM, CDR2 ANQGSEA. The V end lost 7 bases, the J end lost 8 bases, and 17 bases lay between the germline ends. The CDR3 region has the DNA TGCAGCGCATTAGGAGGGGTCGGGGAAAAACTGTTTTTT. This encodes CSALGGVGEKLFF.

V usage is TRBV6-5 and J usage is TRBJ2-3; maybe TRBD2 (7 bases). The germline V gene encodes CDR1 MNHEY and CDR2 SVGAGI. The V end was cut by 5 bases, the J end by 2 bases, with 11 bases between. This CDR3 contains 14 residues. CDR3: CASSPGGPTDTQYF. In DNA, the CDR3 is TGTGCCAGCAGTCCCGGGGGGCCCACAGATACGCAGTATTTT.

J is TRBJ2-5 and V is TRBV4-1; D gene uncertain. The germline V and J ends were trimmed by 2 bases and 0 bases, with 16 bases remaining between them. The CDR3 runs to 17 residues. Per the germline V gene, CDR1 is MGHRA and CDR2 is YSYEKL. This chain's CDR3 is CASSQSTSLLYQETQYF. Here the CDR3 DNA reads TGCGCCAGCAGCCAAAGCACGTCCTTATTGTACCAAGAGACCCAGTACTTC.

This chain joins TRBV7-2 and TRBJ2-7, with 7 nucleotides matching TRBD2. The CDR3 covers 15 residues. Germline trimming cut 5 bases from V and 3 bases from J; bases unmatched to any gene: 10. Germline lookup yields CDR1 SGHTA and CDR2 FQGNSA. The CDR3 region is CASSPGLGEGYEQYF. The CDR3 coding sequence is TGTGCCAGCAGCCCGGGACTGGGGGAGGGCTACGAGCAGTACTTC.